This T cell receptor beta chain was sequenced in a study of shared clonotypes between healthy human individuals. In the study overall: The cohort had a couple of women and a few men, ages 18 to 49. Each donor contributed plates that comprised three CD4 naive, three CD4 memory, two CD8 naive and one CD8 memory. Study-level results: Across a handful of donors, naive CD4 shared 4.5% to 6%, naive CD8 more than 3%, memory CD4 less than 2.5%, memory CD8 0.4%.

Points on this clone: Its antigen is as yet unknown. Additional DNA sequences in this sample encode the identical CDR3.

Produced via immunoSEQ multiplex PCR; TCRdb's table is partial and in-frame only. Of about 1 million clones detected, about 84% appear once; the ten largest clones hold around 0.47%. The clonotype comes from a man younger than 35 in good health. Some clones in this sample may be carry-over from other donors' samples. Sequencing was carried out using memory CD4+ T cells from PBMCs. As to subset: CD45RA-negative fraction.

The CDR3: CASSLGLAGNNEQFF. The CDR3 DNA reads TGCGCCAGCAGCTTGGGTCTAGCGGGTAATAATGAGCAGTTCTTC. This chain links TRBV5-1 with TRBJ2-1; 8 bases align to TRBD2. Germline lookup yields CDR1 SGHRS and CDR2 YFSETQ. The CDR3 has 15 residues. J gave up 7 bases and V 0 bases, and 6 bases lay outside the gene matches.